The clone carrying this T cell receptor (beta chain) has a single count. Its matching antigen is unknown. Germline-derived CDR1 and CDR2 are SGHRS and YFSETQ. Trimming took 7 bases from V and 5 from J, leaving 19 bases between them. The CDR3 has 14 amino acids. Positive CCR7 selection of CD45RO-negative cells yielded the naive CD8 cells, and terminally differentiated effector memory CD45RA+ cells were excluded. This specimen belongs to a study of shared clonotypes between healthy human individuals. At the level of the study: Ranging from 18 to 49 in age, donors were two women and a few men. CD4 naive and CD4 memory each took three plates per donor, while CD8 naive took two and CD8 memory one.

Study conclusions and caveats: The generation probabilities recorded for non-shared clonotypes fell below those of clonotypes shared by all four donors.

In the source study's methods: With immunoSEQ giving junction-only sequences and no quality scores, filtering differed. Data came from immunoSEQ multiplex PCR; TCRdb stores just in-frame clones and leaves some out. That table is the source of V, J and clone size, and D and trimming were worked out from the DNA. Among about 1,900,000 clones listed, about 94% were seen once. V usage is TRBV5-1 and J usage is TRBJ2-7; TRBD2 might be the D (6 bases). Sequenced material: naive CD8+ T cells sorted from blood. This receptor was identified in a man in his late teens or twenties in good health. For the CDR3, the DNA is TGCGCCAGCTCCTCTGGGTGGGGGGACGACGAGCAGTACTTC. It translates to CASSSGWGDDEQYF.